This TCR beta chain was sequenced for a study of early T cells in non-severe SARS-CoV-2 infection. V lost 3 bases to trimming and J lost 4 bases; unmatched junction nucleotides: 8. Germline V CDR1 and CDR2: SGHAT, FQNNGV. CDR3 length: 15 amino acids. Individual cDNA molecules each received unique molecular identifiers attached to them. TCRdb reprocessed the 5' RACE reads with MiXCR, giving one entry per CDR3 protein. The data show about 61,000 distinct CDR3 sequences, under 14% seen once. The table lists this clonotype with many counts. The chain recombines TRBV11-2 with TRBJ2-7; 8 nucleotides agree with TRBD1. The sequence was obtained from an adult who was a healthcare worker with PCR-confirmed SARS-CoV-2 infection or an uninfected control (not recorded which). Material for sequencing was whole blood. The CDR3 DNA reads as TGTGCCAGCAGCTTCCCTAGGACAGGGATGTACGAGCAGTACTTC. It yields the protein CASSFPRTGMYEQYF. Full variable domain (rest looked up from reference TRBV11-2 and TRBJ2-7): EAGVAQSPRYKIIEKRQSVAFWCNPISGHATLYWYQQILGQGPKLLIQFQNNGVVDDSQLPKDRFSAERLKGVDSTLKIQPAKLEDSAVYLCASSFPRTGMYEQYFGPGTRLTVT.